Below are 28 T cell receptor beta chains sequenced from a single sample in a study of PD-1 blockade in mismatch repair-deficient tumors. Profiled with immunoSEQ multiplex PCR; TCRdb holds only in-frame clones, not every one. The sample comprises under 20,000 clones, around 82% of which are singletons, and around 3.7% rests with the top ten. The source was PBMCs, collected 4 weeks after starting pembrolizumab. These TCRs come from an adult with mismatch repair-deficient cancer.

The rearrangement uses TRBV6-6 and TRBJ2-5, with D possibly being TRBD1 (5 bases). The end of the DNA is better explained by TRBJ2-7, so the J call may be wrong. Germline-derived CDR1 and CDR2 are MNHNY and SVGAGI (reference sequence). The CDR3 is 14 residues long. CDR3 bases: TGTGCCAGCAGTTACTTAGAGTTTAGGGGCGAGCAGTACTTC. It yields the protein CASSYLEFRGEQYF.

The CDR3 DNA is TGCGCCAGCAGCTTGGTAGGGGCAAGCAATCAGCCCCAGCATTTT. Translated: CASSLVGASNQPQHF. The chain employs TRBV5-1 and TRBJ1-5, with a possible D match to TRBD1 (5 bases). Trimming took 0 bases from V and 1 from J, leaving 8 bases between them. The germline CDR1 and CDR2 sequences are SGHRS and YFSETQ. The CDR3 extends over 15 amino acids.

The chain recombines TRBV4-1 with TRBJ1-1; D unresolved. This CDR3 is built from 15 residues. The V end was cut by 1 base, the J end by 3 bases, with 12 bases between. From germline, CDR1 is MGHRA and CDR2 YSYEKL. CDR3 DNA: TGCGCCAGCAGCCAAGTTCGGGGAAAACACACTGAAGCTTTCTTT. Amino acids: CASSQVRGKHTEAFF.

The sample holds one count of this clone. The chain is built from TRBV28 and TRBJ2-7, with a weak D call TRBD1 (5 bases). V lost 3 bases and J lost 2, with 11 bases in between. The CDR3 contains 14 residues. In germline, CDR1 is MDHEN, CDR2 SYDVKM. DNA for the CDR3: TGTGCCAGCAGTTTGCCAGGGAAACCCTACGAGCAGTACTTC. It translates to CASSLPGKPYEQYF.

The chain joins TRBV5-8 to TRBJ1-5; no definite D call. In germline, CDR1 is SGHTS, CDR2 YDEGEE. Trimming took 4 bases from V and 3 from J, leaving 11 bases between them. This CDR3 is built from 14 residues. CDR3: CASSPDGINQPQHF. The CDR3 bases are TGTGCCAGCAGCCCCGACGGGATCAATCAGCCCCAGCATTTT.

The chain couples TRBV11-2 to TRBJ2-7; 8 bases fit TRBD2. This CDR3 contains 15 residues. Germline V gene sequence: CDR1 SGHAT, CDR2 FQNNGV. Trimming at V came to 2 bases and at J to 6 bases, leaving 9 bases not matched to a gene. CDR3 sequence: CASSLLGLGSVEQYF. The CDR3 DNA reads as TGTGCCAGCAGCTTATTGGGACTAGGGTCGGTCGAGCAGTACTTC.

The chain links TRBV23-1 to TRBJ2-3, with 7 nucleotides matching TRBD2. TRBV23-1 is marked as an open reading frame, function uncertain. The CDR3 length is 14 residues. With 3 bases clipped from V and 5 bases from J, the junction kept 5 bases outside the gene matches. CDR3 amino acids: CASSHSGNGDTQYF. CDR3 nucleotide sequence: TGCGCCAGCAGTCACAGCGGGAATGGAGATACGCAGTATTTT.

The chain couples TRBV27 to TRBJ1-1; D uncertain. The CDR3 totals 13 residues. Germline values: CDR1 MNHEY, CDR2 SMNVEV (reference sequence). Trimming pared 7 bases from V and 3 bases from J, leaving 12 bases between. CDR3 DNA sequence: TGTGCCAGCATCGGCGGGTGGTACACTGAAGCTTTCTTT. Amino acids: CASIGGWYTEAFF.

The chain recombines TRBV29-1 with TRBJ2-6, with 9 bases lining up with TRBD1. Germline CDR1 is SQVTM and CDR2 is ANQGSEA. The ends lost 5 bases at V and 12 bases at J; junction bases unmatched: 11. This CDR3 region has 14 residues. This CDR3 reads CSVIAGTGRSVLTF. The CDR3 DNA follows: TGCAGCGTTATTGCCGGGACAGGGAGGAGCGTCCTGACTTTC.

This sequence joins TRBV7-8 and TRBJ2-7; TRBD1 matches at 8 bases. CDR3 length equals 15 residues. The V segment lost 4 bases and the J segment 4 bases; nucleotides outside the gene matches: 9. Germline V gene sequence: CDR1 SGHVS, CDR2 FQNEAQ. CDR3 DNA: TGTGCCAGCAGCTATTCGGACAGGGCAAGATACGAGCAGTACTTC. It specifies CASSYSDRARYEQYF.

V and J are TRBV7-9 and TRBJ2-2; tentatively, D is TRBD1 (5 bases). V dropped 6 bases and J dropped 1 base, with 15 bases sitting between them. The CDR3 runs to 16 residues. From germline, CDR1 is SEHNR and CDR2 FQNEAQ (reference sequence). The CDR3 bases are TGTGCCAGCAGTCCCTTACAGGCTAGGAACACCGGGGAGCTGTTTTTT. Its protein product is CASSPLQARNTGELFF. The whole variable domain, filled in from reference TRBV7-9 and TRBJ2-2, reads DTGVSQNPRHKITKRGQNVTFRCDPISEHNRLYWYRQTLGQGPEFLTYFQNEAQLEKSRLLSDRFSAERPKGSFSTLEIQRTEQGDSAMYLCASSPLQARNTGELFFGEGSRLTVL.

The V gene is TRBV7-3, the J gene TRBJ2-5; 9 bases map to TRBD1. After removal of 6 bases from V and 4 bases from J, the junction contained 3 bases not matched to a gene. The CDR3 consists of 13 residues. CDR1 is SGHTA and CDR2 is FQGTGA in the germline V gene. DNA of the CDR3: TGTGCCAGCAGTCAGGGACAGGGAGAGACCCAGTACTTC. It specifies CASSQGQGETQYF.

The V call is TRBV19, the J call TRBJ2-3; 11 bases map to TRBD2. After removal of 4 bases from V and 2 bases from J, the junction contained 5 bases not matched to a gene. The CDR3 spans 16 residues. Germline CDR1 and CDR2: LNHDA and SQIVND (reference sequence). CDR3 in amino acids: CASSSLAGGYTDTQYF. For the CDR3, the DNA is TGTGCCAGTAGTAGCCTAGCGGGAGGTTACACAGATACGCAGTATTTT.

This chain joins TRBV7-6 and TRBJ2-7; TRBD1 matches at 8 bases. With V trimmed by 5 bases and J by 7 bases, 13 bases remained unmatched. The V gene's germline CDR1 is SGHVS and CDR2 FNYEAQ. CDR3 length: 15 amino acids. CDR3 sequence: CASSRDRGIAGEQYF. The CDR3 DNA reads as TGTGCCAGCAGCCGTGACAGGGGTATAGCAGGGGAGCAGTACTTC.

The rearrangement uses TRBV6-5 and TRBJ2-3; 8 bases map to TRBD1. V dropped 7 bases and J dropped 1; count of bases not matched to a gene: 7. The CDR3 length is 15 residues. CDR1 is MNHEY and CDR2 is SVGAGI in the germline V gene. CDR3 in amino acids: CASKTGVAGTDTQYF. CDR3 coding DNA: TGTGCCAGCAAGACAGGGGTGGCGGGCACAGATACGCAGTATTTT.

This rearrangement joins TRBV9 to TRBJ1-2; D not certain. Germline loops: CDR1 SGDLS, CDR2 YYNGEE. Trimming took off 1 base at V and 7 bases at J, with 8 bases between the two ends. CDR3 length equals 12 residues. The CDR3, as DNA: TGTGCCAGCAGCGTATTCGAGGGTGGCTACACCTTC. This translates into CASSVFEGGYTF.

The CDR3 sequence: CASRAQGMNTEAFF. CDR3 nucleotides: TGTGCCAGCAGAGCACAGGGGATGAACACTGAAGCTTTCTTT. The genes are TRBV6-1 and TRBJ1-1, with 7 nucleotides matching TRBD1. CDR1 and CDR2 from the germline V gene are MNHNS and SASEGT. Trimming cost V 6 bases and J 0 bases; bases outside gene matches: 4. The CDR3 is 14 amino acids.

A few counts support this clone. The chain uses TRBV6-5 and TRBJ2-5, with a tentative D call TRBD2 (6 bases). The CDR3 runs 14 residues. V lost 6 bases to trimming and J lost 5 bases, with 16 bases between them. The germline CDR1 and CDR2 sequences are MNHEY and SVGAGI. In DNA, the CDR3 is TGTGCCAGCAGACCACTAGCCCACGGGGAGACCCAGTACTTC. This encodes CASRPLAHGETQYF.

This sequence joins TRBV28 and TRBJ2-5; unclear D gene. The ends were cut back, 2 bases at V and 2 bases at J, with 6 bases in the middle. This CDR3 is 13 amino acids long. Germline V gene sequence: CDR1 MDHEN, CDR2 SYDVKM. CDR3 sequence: CASSLPQQETQYF. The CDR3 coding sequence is TGTGCCAGCAGTTTACCCCAGCAAGAGACCCAGTACTTC. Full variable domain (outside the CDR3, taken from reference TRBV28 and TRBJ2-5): DVKVTQSSRYLVKRTGEKVFLECVQDMDHENMFWYRQDPGLGLRLIYFSYDVKMKEKGDIPEGYSVSREKKERFSLILESASTNQTSMYLCASSLPQQETQYFGPGTRLLVL.

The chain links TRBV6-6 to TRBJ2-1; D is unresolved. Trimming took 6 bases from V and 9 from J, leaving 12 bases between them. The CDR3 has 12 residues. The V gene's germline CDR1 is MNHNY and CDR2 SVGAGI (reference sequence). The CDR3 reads CASSRTPGEQFF. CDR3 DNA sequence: TGTGCCAGCAGCCGAACTCCGGGTGAGCAGTTCTTC.

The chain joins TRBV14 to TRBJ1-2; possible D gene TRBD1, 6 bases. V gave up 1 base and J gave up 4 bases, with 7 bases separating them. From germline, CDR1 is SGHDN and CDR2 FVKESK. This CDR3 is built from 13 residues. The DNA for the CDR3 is TGTGCCAGCAGCCAAGGACAGGTCTATGGCTACACCTTC. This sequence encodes CASSQGQVYGYTF.

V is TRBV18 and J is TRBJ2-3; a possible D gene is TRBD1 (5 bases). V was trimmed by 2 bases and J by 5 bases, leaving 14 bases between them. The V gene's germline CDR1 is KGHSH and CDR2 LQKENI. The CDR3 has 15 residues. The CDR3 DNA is TGTGCCAGCTCACCAGCTACAGGTTTTAGAGATACGCAGTATTTT. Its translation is CASSPATGFRDTQYF.

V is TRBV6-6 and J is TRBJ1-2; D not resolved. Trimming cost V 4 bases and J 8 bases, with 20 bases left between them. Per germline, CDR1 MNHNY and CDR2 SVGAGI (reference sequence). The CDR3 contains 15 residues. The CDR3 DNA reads TGTGCCAGCAGTTCCTCGGGTGCGGGAGATATGGGCTACACCTTC. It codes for CASSSSGAGDMGYTF.

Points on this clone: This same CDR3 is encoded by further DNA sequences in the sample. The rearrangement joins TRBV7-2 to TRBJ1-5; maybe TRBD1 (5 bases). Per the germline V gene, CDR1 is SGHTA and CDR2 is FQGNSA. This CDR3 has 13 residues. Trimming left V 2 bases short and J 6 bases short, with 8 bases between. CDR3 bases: TGTGCCAGCAGCTTAAGGGGAGGTCAGCCCCAGCATTTT. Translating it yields CASSLRGGQPQHF.

The CDR3, as DNA: TGTGCCAGCAGACCCGGGTCCAGGACTCTTGCGTACGAGCAGTACTTC. Its protein product is CASRPGSRTLAYEQYF. This rearrangement joins TRBV28 to TRBJ2-7; D is perhaps TRBD2 (5 bases). The germline V gene has CDR1 MDHEN and CDR2 SYDVKM. With 6 bases removed from V and 4 bases from J, the gap between germline ends came to 22 bases. This CDR3 contains 16 residues.

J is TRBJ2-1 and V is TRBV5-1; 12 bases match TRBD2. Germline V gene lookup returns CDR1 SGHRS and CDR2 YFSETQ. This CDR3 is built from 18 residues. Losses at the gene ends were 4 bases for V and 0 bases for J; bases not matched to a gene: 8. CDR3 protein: CASSTGLAGPSSYNEQFF. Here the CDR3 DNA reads TGCGCCAGCAGCACGGGACTAGCGGGTCCGAGCTCCTACAATGAGCAGTTCTTC.

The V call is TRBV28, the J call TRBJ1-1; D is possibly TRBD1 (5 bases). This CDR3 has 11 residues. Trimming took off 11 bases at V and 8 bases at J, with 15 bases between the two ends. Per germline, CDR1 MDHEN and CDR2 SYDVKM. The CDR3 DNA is TGTGCCGCCTACGTAGGGGCCGAAGCTTTCTTT. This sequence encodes CAAYVGAEAFF.

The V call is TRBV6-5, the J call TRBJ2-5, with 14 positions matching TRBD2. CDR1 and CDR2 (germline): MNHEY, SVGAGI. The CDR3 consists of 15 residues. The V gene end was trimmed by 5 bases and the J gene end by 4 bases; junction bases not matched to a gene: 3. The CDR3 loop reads CASSGTSGSSETQYF. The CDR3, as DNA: TGTGCCAGCAGTGGGACTAGCGGGAGTTCAGAGACCCAGTACTTC.